What follows are 10 T cell receptor beta chains derived from one specimen sequenced in a study of chemoradiotherapy in HPV16-positive cancers. The table came from immunoSEQ multiplex PCR; TCRdb's copy has only in-frame clones and leaves some out. The table includes fewer than 25,000 clones, 80% to 95% detected once. The specimen was blood, collected from a patient who underwent chemoradiotherapy. These receptors came from a human donor with HPV-associated anogenital cancer.

The chain couples TRBV27 to TRBJ1-2; D unclear. Trimming stripped 1 base from V and 8 bases from J, with 20 bases between. CDR1 and CDR2 from the germline V gene are MNHEY and SMNVEV (reference sequence). CDR3 size: 16 residues. CDR3 sequence (DNA): TGTGCCAGCAGTTTATTCCAAGAACCGAGGGTGTGGGGCTACACCTTC. As protein: CASSLFQEPRVWGYTF.

This sequence joins TRBV7-2 and TRBJ2-4; no reliable D call. The V gene lost 4 bases and the J gene lost 0 bases, with 13 bases spanning the gap. CDR3 length: 16 amino acids. CDR1 is SGHTA and CDR2 is FQGNSA in the germline V gene. The CDR3, as DNA: TGTGCCAGCAGCTCGGACGGGTTTCTAGCCAAAAACATTCAGTACTTC. Amino acid sequence: CASSSDGFLAKNIQYF.

V and J are TRBV4-1 and TRBJ2-3; 8 nucleotides agree with TRBD2. J was trimmed by 14 bases and V by 4 bases; bases with no gene match: 11. CDR1 MGHRA and CDR2 YSYEKL come from the germline V gene. The CDR3 totals 13 residues. CDR3 region: CASSRVGLEYPYF. CDR3 sequence (DNA): TGCGCCAGCAGCCGGGTGGGACTAGAGTATCCGTATTTT.

CDR3 bases: TGTGCCAGCAGTGACAGTAGTAGGGGTGAACCAGGTGAAGCTTTCTTT. Translated: CASSDSSRGEPGEAFF. The V gene is TRBV25-1, the J gene TRBJ1-1, with D perhaps TRBD1 (5 bases). V was shortened by 3 bases and J by 7 bases, with 21 bases between the two germline ends. The germline gives CDR1 MGHDK, CDR2 SYGVNS. The CDR3 is 16 amino acids.

The genes are TRBV28 and TRBJ1-2, with D hard to call. V dropped 6 bases and J dropped 6 bases, with 14 bases sitting between them. The V gene's germline CDR1 is MDHEN and CDR2 SYDVKM. The CDR3 is made up of 13 amino acids. CDR3 in amino acids: CASRWANTHGYTF. The DNA of the CDR3 is TGTGCCAGCAGGTGGGCCAACACACATGGCTACACCTTC.

This chain links TRBV18 with TRBJ1-3; D gene uncertain. Between the trimmed V and J ends, which lost 4 bases and 6 bases, there was a span of 13 bases. Germline V gene sequence: CDR1 KGHSH, CDR2 LQKENI. CDR3 size: 14 residues. DNA of the CDR3: TGTGCCAGCTCACAAGGACGGCCGCTAAACACCATATATTTT. Amino acid sequence: CASSQGRPLNTIYF.

This clone was recorded a few times. The V call is TRBV7-9, the J call TRBJ1-1; unclear D gene. V shed 4 bases and J shed 8 bases, with 14 bases lying between them. The CDR3 has 13 residues. Germline loops: CDR1 SEHNR, CDR2 FQNEAQ (reference sequence). Written as DNA, the CDR3 is TGTGCCAGCAGCTCCCGGGAGCAGGCCGAAGCTTTCTTT. Protein: CASSSREQAEAFF.

The chain couples TRBV6-5 to TRBJ1-2; D unclear. CDR1 MNHEY and CDR2 SVGAGI come from the germline V gene. V was trimmed by 0 bases and J by 2 bases, leaving 10 bases between them. This CDR3 has 15 residues. CDR3 DNA: TGTGCCAGCAGTTACTCGATAGGGCCGAACTATGGCTACACCTTC. Its protein is CASSYSIGPNYGYTF.

This chain uses TRBV9 with TRBJ1-6; 11 positions match TRBD1. Germline CDR1 SGDLS, CDR2 YYNGEE. V was clipped by 4 bases and J by 7 bases; unmatched bases: 1. The CDR3 length is 14 residues. CDR3 residues: CASSWDRGNSPLHF. The CDR3 DNA is TGTGCCAGCAGCTGGGACAGGGGGAATTCACCCCTCCACTTT.

This chain links TRBV7-2 with TRBJ1-1, with D unclear. The CDR3 extends over 12 amino acids. Germline lookup yields CDR1 SGHTA and CDR2 FQGNSA. The V and J ends lost 5 bases and 14 bases respectively, with 18 bases between them. CDR3 protein: CASSVMRDKRFF. CDR3 bases: TGTGCCAGCAGCGTTATGCGCGACAAAAGATTCTTT.